This T cell receptor (beta chain) was obtained from a study of T-cell reconstitution after alpha-beta-depleted transplantation in children. Study conclusions and caveats: A year post-transplant, T-cell counts and diversity derived mostly from newly produced T cells. Alpha-beta T cells about two months after transplant reportedly derived from several hundred expanded graft clones.

J gave up 6 bases and V 4 bases, and 7 bases lay outside the gene matches. CDR3 length: 15 amino acids. In the case of this clonotype: The target antigen is unknown.

The TCRbeta library incorporated unique molecular identifiers. One entry per CDR3 protein results from TCRdb running MiXCR on the PCR reads. The sample lists around 580,000 distinct CDR3 sequences, approximately 22% occurring once. The TCR originated in a boy in the first two years of life who had a stem cell transplant for acute myeloid leukemia, so the T cells may come from the graft donor. The gene calls are TRBV12-3 or TRBV12-4 and TRBJ2-7; 12 bases line up with TRBD1. The material sequenced was PBMCs, mostly from graft donor cells, taken 360 days after TCRalphabeta/CD19-depleted stem cell transplant. CDR3 sequence reads: CASSSPRDRGREQYF. The CDR3 nucleotides are TGTGCCAGCAGTTCCCCCCGGGACAGGGGGCGCGAGCAGTACTTC.